Given below is one T cell receptor (beta chain) in context. Antigen specificity is unknown. The time point was: newly diagnosed GD, antithyroid drugs for less than 3 months. RNA isolated from PBMCs was used to make the TCR library. Per American Thyroid Association guidelines, Graves' disease was diagnosed. According to the study, TCR beta libraries were built with iRepertoire HTBI primers and CDR3-region Arm-PCR. TCRdb re-analysed the multiplex PCR reads in MiXCR, keeping a single row per CDR3 protein. The sample has 450,000 to 600,000 distinct CDR3 sequences, 13% seen once. This CDR3 contains 14 residues. The germline V gene has CDR1 DFQATT and CDR2 SNEGSKA (reference sequence). V gave up 5 bases and J gave up 4 bases; unmatched junction bases: 4. The source of the sample is a study of regulatory T cells in long-lasting Graves disease. Study-wide results and limits: It was possible that the small sample size reduced accuracy. Persistent cases favored TRBV28, TRBJ1-2 and TRBJ2-5.

These sequences were also reported in another study, on T cells in Graves' hyperthyroidism and ophthalmopathy.

This sequence was found in a man under 40 with Graves disease. This chain uses TRBV20-1 with TRBJ2-7, with 14 bases fitting TRBD2. The sample in question was peripheral blood mononuclear cells (PBMCs), obtained at new diagnosis, from a patient treated with antithyroid drugs. The CDR3 bases are TGCAGTGCTGAGGGACTAGCGGGAGCTTACGAGCAGTACTTC. Protein: CSAEGLAGAYEQYF.